This T cell receptor (beta chain) was identified during a study of spatial heterogeneity in lung cancer. This clonotype has a count of ten or more. The time point was: sample taken at primary tumor resection. Some 72 TRACERx patients with early, untreated non-small cell lung cancer donated samples. CDR3 length equals 12 residues. Germline-derived CDR1 and CDR2 are SGHRS and YFSETQ. V was clipped by 4 bases and J by 3 bases, with 8 bases between them. TCRdb processed the 5' RACE reads anew with MiXCR; each CDR3 protein has one entry. The table has 24,000 or so distinct CDR3 sequences, about 7% seen once.

The chain carries TRBV5-1 and TRBJ2-7, with a tentative D call TRBD2 (6 bases). This TCR was recovered from a male donor with early-stage non-small cell lung cancer. The sample consisted of PBMCs, taken at surgery. CDR3 sequence reads: CASSPGDYEQYF. As DNA, the CDR3 is TGCGCCAGCAGCCCGGGGGACTACGAGCAGTACTTC.